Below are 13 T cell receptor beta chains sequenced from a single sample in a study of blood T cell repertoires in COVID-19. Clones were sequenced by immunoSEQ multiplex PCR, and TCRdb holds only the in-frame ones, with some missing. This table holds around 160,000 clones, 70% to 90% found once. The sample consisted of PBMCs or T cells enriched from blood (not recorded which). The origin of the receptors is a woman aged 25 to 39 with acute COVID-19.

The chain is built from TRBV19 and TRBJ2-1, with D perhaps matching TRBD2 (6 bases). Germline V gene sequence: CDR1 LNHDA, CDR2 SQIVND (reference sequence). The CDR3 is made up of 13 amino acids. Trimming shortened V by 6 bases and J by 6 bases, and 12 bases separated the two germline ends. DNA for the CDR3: TGTGCCAGTAGAGGGACTCTTGGCAATGAGCAGTTCTTC. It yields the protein CASRGTLGNEQFF.

The CDR3 bases are TGTGCCAGGGGATACAGGGATTCCTACGAGCAGTACTTC. Translation: CARGYRDSYEQYF. The J gene is TRBJ2-7, the V gene TRBV2; tentative D call: TRBD1 (6 bases). Trimming pared 9 bases from V and 1 base from J, leaving 13 bases between. Germline assignment: CDR1 SNHLY and CDR2 FYNNEI. CDR3 length equals 13 residues.

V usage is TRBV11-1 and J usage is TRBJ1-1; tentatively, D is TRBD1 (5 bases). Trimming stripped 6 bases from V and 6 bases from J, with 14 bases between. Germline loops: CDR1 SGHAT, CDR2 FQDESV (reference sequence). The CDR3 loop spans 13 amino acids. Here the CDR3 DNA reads TGTGCCAGCAGTTTTACAGGAGTAGCTGAAGCTTTCTTT. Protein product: CASSFTGVAEAFF.

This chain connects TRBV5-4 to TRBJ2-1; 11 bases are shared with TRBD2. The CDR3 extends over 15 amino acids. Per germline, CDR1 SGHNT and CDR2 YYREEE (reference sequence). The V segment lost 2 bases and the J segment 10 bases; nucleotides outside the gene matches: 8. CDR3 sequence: CASSLGTSGINEQFF. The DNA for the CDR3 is TGTGCCAGCAGCTTAGGGACTAGCGGTATCAACGAGCAGTTCTTC. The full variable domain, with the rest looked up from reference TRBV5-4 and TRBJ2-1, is ETGVTQSPTHLIKTRGQQVTLRCSSQSGHNTVSWYQQALGQGPQFIFQYYREEENGRGNFPPRFSGLQFPNYSSELNVNALELDDSALYLCASSLGTSGINEQFFGPGTRLTVL.

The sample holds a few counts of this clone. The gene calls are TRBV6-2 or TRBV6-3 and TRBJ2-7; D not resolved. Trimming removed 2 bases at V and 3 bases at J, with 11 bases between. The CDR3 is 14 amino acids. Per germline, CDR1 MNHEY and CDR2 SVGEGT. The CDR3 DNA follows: TGTGCCAGCAGTTACAGTCTCCGCGACTACGAGCAGTACTTC. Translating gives CASSYSLRDYEQYF.

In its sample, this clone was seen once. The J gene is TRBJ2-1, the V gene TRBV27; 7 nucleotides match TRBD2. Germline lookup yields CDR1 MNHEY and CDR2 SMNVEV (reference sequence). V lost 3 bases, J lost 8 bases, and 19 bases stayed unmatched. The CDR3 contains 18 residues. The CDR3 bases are TGTGCCAGCAGTTTTTCACTAGTTGATGGCGGGAGAAGGGATGAGCAGTTCTTC. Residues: CASSFSLVDGGRRDEQFF.

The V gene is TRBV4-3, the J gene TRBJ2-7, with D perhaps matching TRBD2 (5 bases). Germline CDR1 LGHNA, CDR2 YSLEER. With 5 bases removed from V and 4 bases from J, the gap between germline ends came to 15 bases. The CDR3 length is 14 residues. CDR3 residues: CASSTSKRGYEQYF. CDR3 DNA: TGCGCCAGCAGCACGTCGAAACGGGGATACGAGCAGTACTTC.

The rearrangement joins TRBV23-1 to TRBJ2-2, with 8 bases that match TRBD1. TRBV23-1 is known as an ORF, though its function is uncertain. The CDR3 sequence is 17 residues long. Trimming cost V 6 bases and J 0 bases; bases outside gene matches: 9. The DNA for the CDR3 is TGCGCCAGCAGGTGTGGACAGGGAGATCCGAACACCGGGGAGCTGTTTTTT. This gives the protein CASRCGQGDPNTGELFF.

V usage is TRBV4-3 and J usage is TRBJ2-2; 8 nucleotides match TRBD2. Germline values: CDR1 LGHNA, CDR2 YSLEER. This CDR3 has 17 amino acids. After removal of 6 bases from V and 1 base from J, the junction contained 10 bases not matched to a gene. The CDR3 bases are TGCGCCAGCAGTCCTACAGTCGGGGGGGAGAACACCGGGGAGCTGTTTTTT. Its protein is CASSPTVGGENTGELFF.

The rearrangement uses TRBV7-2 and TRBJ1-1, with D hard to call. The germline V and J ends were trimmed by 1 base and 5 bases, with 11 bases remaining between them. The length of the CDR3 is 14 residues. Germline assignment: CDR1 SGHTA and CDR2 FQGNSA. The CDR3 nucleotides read TGTGCCAGCAGCTTAGTGGGCGGGCTTACTGAAGCTTTCTTT. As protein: CASSLVGGLTEAFF.

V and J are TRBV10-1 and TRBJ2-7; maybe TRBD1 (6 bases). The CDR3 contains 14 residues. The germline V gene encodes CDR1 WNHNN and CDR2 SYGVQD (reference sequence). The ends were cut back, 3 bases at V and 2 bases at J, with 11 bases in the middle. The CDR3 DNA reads TGCGCCAGCAGTGACTCGGCAGGGGCCTACGAGCAGTACTTC. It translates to CASSDSAGAYEQYF.

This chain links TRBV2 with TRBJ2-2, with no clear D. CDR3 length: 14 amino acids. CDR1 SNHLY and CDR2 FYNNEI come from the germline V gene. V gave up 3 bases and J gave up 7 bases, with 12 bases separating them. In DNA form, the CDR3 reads TGTGCCAGCAGTGACCGTACCGGTCACGGGGAGCTGTTTTTT. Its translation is CASSDRTGHGELFF.

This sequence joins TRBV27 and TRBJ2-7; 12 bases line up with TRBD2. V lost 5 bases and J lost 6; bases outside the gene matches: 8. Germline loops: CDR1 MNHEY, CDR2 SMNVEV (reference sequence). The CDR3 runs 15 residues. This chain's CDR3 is CASSPLAGGPGEQYF. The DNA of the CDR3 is TGTGCCAGCAGTCCTCTAGCGGGAGGGCCTGGCGAGCAGTACTTC.